In this sample, the clone carrying this T cell receptor beta chain turned up a few times. What it binds is not known. This sample is drawn from a study of T cell responses to AZD1222 COVID-19 vaccine. CDR1 is SGHTA, CDR2 FQGNSA, per germline. This CDR3 comprises 13 residues. Trimming stripped 2 bases from V and 5 bases from J, with 9 bases between. TCRdb's table, derived via immunoSEQ multiplex PCR, lists solely in-frame clones and lacks some. The sample records fewer than 55,000 clones, 90% being singletons. Whole-study findings and limits: Baseline antibody screening turned up just a handful of seropositive AZD1222 recipients. Spike-specific TCR breadth and depth rose after two AZD1222 doses. Nearly half of the spike-specific TCRs reportedly recognize variant regions that carry no mutations. Distributed over spike, vaccine-associated CD4 TCRs predominated at 160-218 and 743-854.

Source: peripheral blood, taken 28 days after the second AZD1222 dose. The chain carries TRBV7-2 and TRBJ1-1, with D perhaps TRBD1 (5 bases). The origin of this receptor is an adult who received the AZD1222 COVID-19 vaccine. The CDR3 reads CASSLSRATEAFF. In DNA, the CDR3 is TGTGCCAGCAGCTTAAGCAGGGCGACTGAAGCTTTCTTT.